This T cell receptor beta chain was identified during a study of blood T cells in healthy people across ages. As for the study in general: With template switching, about one barcoded beta molecule was captured per two T cells. Overall study results and limits: Long-lived and aged donors differed, with more naive CD4+ cells and higher diversity in the long-lived.

In regard to this clonotype: The antigen is unknown.

Researchers isolated at least 6 million PBMCs per sample. The V and J ends lost 0 bases and 11 bases respectively, with 8 bases between them. This CDR3 is 11 amino acids long. CDR1 is SGHRS, CDR2 YFSETQ, per germline. A J-beta primer mix and a sample-barcoded 5' primer were used in a second PCR of about 7 to 12 cycles. TCRdb independently ran MiXCR on the 5' RACE reads; one entry per CDR3 protein. The sample has some 1.1 million distinct CDR3 sequences, around two fifths seen once. The origin of this receptor is a young man in good health. Sequencing was carried out using blood. This rearrangement joins TRBV5-1 to TRBJ2-5; maybe TRBD2 (5 bases). CDR3: CASSLGRGQYF. The CDR3 DNA reads as TGCGCCAGCAGCTTGGGCCGAGGGCAGTACTTC. The entire variable domain, with the rest obtained from reference TRBV5-1 and TRBJ2-5, is as follows: KAGVTQTPRYLIKTRGQQVTLSCSPISGHRSVSWYQQTPGQGLQFLFEYFSETQRNKGNFPGRFSGRQFSNSRSEMNVSTLELGDSALYLCASSLGRGQYFGPGTRLLVL.